The entry below describes one TCR beta chain. The data were obtained in a study of cytomegalovirus exposure and HLA in healthy donors. In germline, CDR1 is MNHEY, CDR2 SVGAGI. The CDR3 is 12 residues long. V was shortened by 5 bases and J by 7 bases, with 6 bases between the two germline ends. Researchers ran the PCR with 60 Vbeta and 13 Jbeta primers. Libraries were prepared by immunoSEQ multiplex PCR; TCRdb keeps only in-frame clonotypes and omits some of them. The data show about 130,000 clones, with 75% to 90% seen just once and more than 1.5% held by the top ten. Sequenced input: PBMCs. This TCR was recovered from a man aged 35 to 55 in good health and CMV-seronegative. The chain recombines TRBV6-5 with TRBJ1-6, with D uncertain. CDR3 loop: CASSVLNSPLHF. Written as DNA, the CDR3 is TGTGCCAGCAGTGTTCTCAATTCACCCCTCCACTTT.